A single sample gave rise to the 26 T cell receptor beta chains below, sequenced in a study of cytomegalovirus exposure and HLA in healthy donors. 60 Vbeta and 13 Jbeta primers were used in PCR. Sequencing was performed with immunoSEQ multiplex PCR; in TCRdb, only in-frame clones are kept and a portion is missing. Among roughly 140,000 clones listed, roughly a tenth were seen once. The sequenced sample consisted of PBMCs. All receptors derive from a male donor in good health and CMV-seronegative.

The chain has TRBV19 and TRBJ2-1; the match to TRBD2 covers 9 bases. Germline CDR1 LNHDA, CDR2 SQIVND (reference sequence). With V trimmed by 5 bases and J by 5 bases, 1 base remained unmatched. The CDR3 has 13 amino acids. CDR3 in DNA: TGTGCCAGTAGTCAGCGGGGGGACAATGAGCAGTTCTTC. Translation: CASSQRGDNEQFF.

CDR3 nucleotides: TGTGCCAGCAGCTTAGAGTGGGCGGGCCAAGAGACCCAGTACTTC. Translated: CASSLEWAGQETQYF. V is TRBV7-6 and J is TRBJ2-5; possibly TRBD2 for D (5 bases). This CDR3 spans 15 amino acids. Germline lookup yields CDR1 SGHVS and CDR2 FNYEAQ. Trimming removed 1 base from V and 1 base from J, with 10 bases in between.

In its sample, this clone was seen a few times. V and J are TRBV29-1 and TRBJ2-1, with D possibly being TRBD2 (5 bases). Germline CDR1 is SQVTM and CDR2 is ANQGSEA. V was shortened by 5 bases and J by 6 bases, with 14 bases between the two germline ends. CDR3 length: 13 amino acids. The CDR3 coding sequence is TGCAGCGTTCGGCGGGTTCTTAGCAATGAGCAGTTCTTC. Its translation: CSVRRVLSNEQFF.

The chain combines TRBV7-2 with TRBJ2-3, with 9 bases that match TRBD1. With 1 base clipped from V and 3 bases from J, the junction kept 2 bases outside the gene matches. The germline CDR1 and CDR2 sequences are SGHTA and FQGNSA. The CDR3 spans 15 residues. CDR3 DNA: TGTGCCAGCAGCTTAGAACAGGGGGCAACAGATACGCAGTATTTT. This encodes CASSLEQGATDTQYF. The full variable domain, its missing parts supplied by reference TRBV7-2 and TRBJ2-3, is GAGVSQSPSNKVTEKGKDVELRCDPISGHTALYWYRQSLGQGLEFLIYFQGNSAPDKSGLPSDRFSAERTGGSVSTLTIQRTQQEDSAVYLCASSLEQGATDTQYFGPGTRLTVL.

The J gene is TRBJ2-7, the V gene TRBV7-2; 7 nucleotides agree with TRBD2. The germline V gene encodes CDR1 SGHTA and CDR2 FQGNSA. The CDR3 has 12 amino acids. J was trimmed by 6 bases and V by 5 bases; bases with no gene match: 4. The CDR3 loop is CASSPTSREQYF. The CDR3 DNA is TGTGCCAGCAGCCCGACTAGCCGCGAGCAGTACTTC.

The chain recombines TRBV18 with TRBJ2-1; TRBD1 might be the D (5 bases). Trimming pared 3 bases from V and 8 bases from J, leaving 17 bases between. The germline V gene encodes CDR1 KGHSH and CDR2 LQKENI. The CDR3 runs 15 residues. The CDR3: CASSPQGVGYDEQFF. DNA for the CDR3: TGTGCCAGCTCACCGCAGGGCGTAGGGTATGATGAGCAGTTCTTC.

There are a few counts of this clone. The V call is TRBV5-6, the J call TRBJ1-2, with a possible D match to TRBD1 (5 bases). Between the trimmed V and J ends, which lost 2 bases and 3 bases, there was a span of 14 bases. Germline CDR1 is SGHDT and CDR2 is YYEEEE. The CDR3 covers 15 residues. CDR3 in amino acids: CASSFGTGDHYGYTF. CDR3 coding DNA: TGTGCCAGCAGCTTCGGAACAGGAGACCACTATGGCTACACCTTC.

V is TRBV5-1 and J is TRBJ2-5; D gene uncertain. Per germline, CDR1 SGHRS and CDR2 YFSETQ. Trimming cost V 0 bases and J 3 bases, with 12 bases left between them. The CDR3 consists of 15 residues. CDR3 bases: TGCGCCAGCAGCTTGGGTTCCAGCGCTAAAGAGACCCAGTACTTC. Its protein is CASSLGSSAKETQYF.

In its sample, this clone was seen a few times. The chain employs TRBV2 and TRBJ1-6; D not certain. The CDR3 loop spans 14 amino acids. Trimming pared 8 bases from V and 9 bases from J, leaving 17 bases between. Germline V CDR1 and CDR2: SNHLY, FYNNEI. This CDR3 is CASSVFVGPSPLHF. As DNA, the CDR3 is TGTGCCAGCTCGGTGTTCGTCGGTCCTTCACCCCTCCACTTT.

This clone has a handful of counts. The rearrangement links TRBV5-1 to TRBJ2-5; tentatively, D is TRBD1 (5 bases). Trimming took 4 bases from V and 0 from J, leaving 13 bases between them. Germline CDR1 and CDR2: SGHRS and YFSETQ. This CDR3 has 15 amino acids. The CDR3 coding sequence is TGCGCCAGCAGCGGCGGCCCAGGGTACCAAGAGACCCAGTACTTC. It encodes CASSGGPGYQETQYF.

The chain carries TRBV28 and TRBJ1-3; D is ambiguous. Germline assignment: CDR1 MDHEN and CDR2 SYDVKM. The ends were cut back, 4 bases at V and 0 bases at J, with 19 bases in the middle. The CDR3 runs to 18 residues. CDR3 region: CASSSPPRVAYSGNTIYF. The CDR3 DNA reads as TGTGCCAGCAGTTCCCCGCCGAGGGTGGCCTACTCTGGAAACACCATATATTTT.

The chain recombines TRBV5-8 with TRBJ2-7; D might be TRBD1 (6 bases). Trimming stripped 4 bases from V and 0 bases from J, with 17 bases between. The germline CDR1 and CDR2 sequences are SGHTS and YDEGEE. CDR3 length: 16 residues. The CDR3 is CASSLGGGASSYEQYF. CDR3 in DNA: TGTGCCAGCAGCCTTGGTGGGGGCGCGAGCTCCTACGAGCAGTACTTC.

The rearrangement uses TRBV4-1 and TRBJ2-1, with 8 bases lining up with TRBD2. Germline V CDR1 and CDR2: MGHRA, YSYEKL. The V segment lost 1 base and the J segment 2 bases; nucleotides outside the gene matches: 1. This CDR3 has 15 amino acids. The DNA of the CDR3 is TGCGCCAGCAGCCAAGTAGCGGGGACCTACAATGAGCAGTTCTTC. Translation: CASSQVAGTYNEQFF.

V and J are TRBV5-4 and TRBJ2-1; 8 positions agree with TRBD2. With 4 bases clipped from V and 4 bases from J, the junction kept 7 bases outside the gene matches. Germline V CDR1 and CDR2: SGHNT, YYREEE (reference sequence). The CDR3 is 15 residues long. This CDR3 is CASSAQSGSYNEQFF. DNA of the CDR3: TGTGCCAGCAGCGCCCAGAGCGGGAGTTACAATGAGCAGTTCTTC.

This clone was counted between two and nine times. The rearrangement joins TRBV5-1 to TRBJ2-5, with D possibly being TRBD2 (5 bases). The CDR3 spans 16 residues. The germline V gene encodes CDR1 SGHRS and CDR2 YFSETQ. The V gene lost 0 bases and the J gene lost 5 bases, with 17 bases spanning the gap. The DNA of the CDR3 is TGCGCCAGCAGCTTGGGTCTAGCAGATTTGATCGAGACCCAGTACTTC. Protein sequence: CASSLGLADLIETQYF.

This clone was recorded a few times. The chain is built from TRBV7-9 and TRBJ1-1, with 7 bases aligning to TRBD1. V was clipped by 5 bases and J by 1 base; unmatched bases: 4. The CDR3 has 14 residues. Germline V gives CDR1 SEHNR, CDR2 FQNEAQ (reference sequence). CDR3 sequence: CASSGRDRNTEAFF. Here the CDR3 DNA reads TGTGCCAGCAGCGGAAGGGACAGGAACACTGAAGCTTTCTTT.

The J gene is TRBJ1-6, the V gene TRBV15; no clear D gene. Germline-derived CDR1 and CDR2 are LNHNV and YYDKDF (reference sequence). Trimming took 5 bases from V and 0 from J, leaving 20 bases between them. CDR3 size: 19 residues. Here the CDR3 DNA reads TGTGCCACCAGCCCACGAAAGCCAGGCGAGAGCTCCTATAATTCACCCCTCCACTTT. Amino acid sequence: CATSPRKPGESSYNSPLHF.

This clone came up a few times. The chain has TRBV2 and TRBJ1-2; TRBD1 agrees at 9 bases. Germline V CDR1 and CDR2: SNHLY, FYNNEI. This CDR3 comprises 17 residues. The V gene end was trimmed by 7 bases and the J gene end by 4 bases; junction bases not matched to a gene: 16. Written as DNA, the CDR3 is TGTGCCAGCACCAACTGGGAGGACAGGGGAACTTTCTATGGCTACACCTTC. Translated: CASTNWEDRGTFYGYTF.

The rearrangement joins TRBV19 to TRBJ2-3; 7 bases map to TRBD2. V was pared by 8 bases and J by 6 bases, with 11 bases of the junction left unmatched. Germline V gives CDR1 LNHDA, CDR2 SQIVND (reference sequence). The CDR3 has 14 residues. CDR3: CASGPRGGLDTQYF. The DNA for the CDR3 is TGTGCCAGTGGACCCCGGGGAGGGCTGGATACGCAGTATTTT.

A remark on this clone: The junction shows a germline mismatch at one end, possibly a read error. The V call is TRBV7-7, the J call TRBJ2-5; the match to TRBD1 covers 7 bases. The end of the DNA aligns better with TRBJ2-7, so the J call may be wrong. The CDR3 loop spans 14 amino acids. The germline V gene has CDR1 SSHAT and CDR2 FNYEAQ (reference sequence). The CDR3 is CASSLGDSSYEQYF. The CDR3 DNA follows: TGTGCTAGCAGCCTTGGGGACAGCTCCTACGAGCAGTACTTC.

The chain joins TRBV11-1 to TRBJ2-1, with TRBD2 identical over 9 bases. CDR3 length: 16 amino acids. CDR1 is SGHAT, CDR2 FQDESV, per germline (reference sequence). V trimming: 6 bases; J trimming: 5 bases; junction bases outside the gene matches: 11. For the CDR3, the DNA is TGTGCCAGCAGTCCTAGCGGGGCTACATGGAACAATGAGCAGTTCTTC. It is translated as CASSPSGATWNNEQFF.

This sequence joins TRBV7-9 and TRBJ1-1; D is unclear. Trimming removed 5 bases at V and 5 bases at J, with 21 bases between. The CDR3 length is 16 residues. Germline-derived CDR1 and CDR2 are SEHNR and FQNEAQ (reference sequence). CDR3 residues: CASSPQIGVTPTEAFF. The CDR3 coding sequence is TGTGCCAGCAGCCCCCAGATCGGGGTCACACCGACTGAAGCTTTCTTT.

The chain is built from TRBV7-3 and TRBJ2-3, with TRBD2 as a possible D gene (6 bases). Germline CDR1 and CDR2: SGHTA and FQGTGA. The length of the CDR3 is 13 residues. The germline V and J ends were trimmed by 6 bases and 5 bases, with 12 bases remaining between them. CDR3 nucleotides: TGTGCCAGCAGTCCCGCCGGGGGAGATACGCAGTATTTT. This gives the protein CASSPAGGDTQYF.

This rearrangement joins TRBV5-4 to TRBJ2-7, with 10 bases aligning to TRBD2. Germline V lookup: CDR1 SGHNT, CDR2 YYREEE (reference sequence). The CDR3 runs to 15 residues. J gave up 0 bases and V 2 bases, and 2 bases lay outside the gene matches. The chain's CDR3 is CASSFSSGSSYEQYF. CDR3 DNA: TGTGCCAGCAGCTTTTCTAGCGGGAGCTCCTACGAGCAGTACTTC.

The table lists this clone with a few counts. The chain uses TRBV6-4 and TRBJ1-2; D gene ambiguous. The CDR3 is made up of 14 amino acids. V was shortened by 4 bases and J by 7 bases, with 16 bases between the two germline ends. Germline CDR1 MRHNA, CDR2 SNTAGT. CDR3 in DNA: TGTGCCAGCAGTGGCGACGGGGTGGAGGCTGGCTACACCTTC. Translating it yields CASSGDGVEAGYTF.

This rearrangement joins TRBV29-1 to TRBJ2-3; the match to TRBD1 covers 7 bases. Germline V gene lookup returns CDR1 SQVTM and CDR2 ANQGSEA. The CDR3 has 10 residues. Trimming at V came to 6 bases and at J to 8 bases, leaving 2 bases not matched to a gene. CDR3 nucleotides: TGCAGCGTCGCAGGGGGTACGCAGTATTTT. Protein product: CSVAGGTQYF.